Listed here are 29 T cell receptor beta chains from one sample, sequenced in a study of neoadjuvant anti-PD-1 for oral cavity cancer. Profiling relied on immunoSEQ multiplex PCR, and the TCRdb table lists in-frame clones only, not all of them. The sample has 14,000 or so clones; 55% to 75% are singletons. This sample comprised PBMCs, obtained before nivolumab (anti-PD-1) treatment. The receptors were sampled from a person aged 35 to 85 with oral cavity squamous cell carcinoma.

The V and J genes are TRBV30 and TRBJ1-2; a possible D gene is TRBD1 (5 bases). Germline-derived CDR1 and CDR2 are GTSNPN and SVGIG (reference sequence). Deletions cut 0 bases from V and 1 base from J, with 15 bases between. This CDR3 spans 16 amino acids. CDR3 nucleotides: TGTGCCTGGAGTGTTCTCAACGGGGGGAATAACTATGGCTACACCTTC. Translating gives CAWSVLNGGNNYGYTF.

This rearrangement joins TRBV30 to TRBJ2-7; possible D gene TRBD1, 6 bases. CDR1 and CDR2 from the germline V gene are GTSNPN and SVGIG (reference sequence). The CDR3 is 14 residues long. V was trimmed by 8 bases and J by 1 base, leaving 18 bases between them. This CDR3 reads CARVSRDKSYEQYF. CDR3 nucleotide sequence: TGTGCCCGGGTGAGCAGGGACAAATCCTACGAGCAGTACTTC.

The rearrangement links TRBV5-1 to TRBJ1-1, with D uncertain. The CDR3 covers 13 residues. Trimming took 5 bases from V and 3 from J, leaving 11 bases between them. Looked up from germline, CDR1 is SGHRS and CDR2 is YFSETQ. In DNA form, the CDR3 reads TGCGCCAGCAGTGCGGAATTTGACACTGAAGCTTTCTTT. It translates to CASSAEFDTEAFF.

The CDR3 region has the DNA TGTGCCAGCAGCCCAAGTGGGGGGGTGGGTTCACCCCTCCACTTT. Amino acid sequence: CASSPSGGVGSPLHF. The V gene is TRBV7-3, the J gene TRBJ1-6, with D possibly TRBD1 on 5 matching bases. This CDR3 has 15 residues. The germline CDR1 and CDR2 sequences are SGHTA and FQGTGA. Trimming stripped 5 bases from V and 9 bases from J, with 17 bases between.

The V and J genes are TRBV27 and TRBJ2-7; 9 nucleotides agree with TRBD1. The germline V gene has CDR1 MNHEY and CDR2 SMNVEV (reference sequence). There are 16 residues in the CDR3. Trimming at V came to 3 bases and at J to 2 bases, leaving 8 bases not matched to a gene. The CDR3 DNA reads as TGTGCCAGCAGTTTTAGGTCCGGGACAGGGACCTACGAGCAGTACTTC. It encodes CASSFRSGTGTYEQYF.

V is TRBV4-2 and J is TRBJ2-5; 8 positions match TRBD1. Germline values: CDR1 LGHNA, CDR2 YNFKEQ. The CDR3 contains 16 residues. V shed 4 bases, J shed 2 bases, and the junction held 9 bases outside the gene matches. CDR3 sequence (DNA): TGTGCCAGCAGCCGAGTGGGACAGGACCGTCAAGAGACCCAGTACTTC. Protein product: CASSRVGQDRQETQYF.

The chain joins TRBV5-8 to TRBJ2-2; TRBD2 agrees at 10 bases. This CDR3 is 17 amino acids long. Germline V lookup: CDR1 SGHTS, CDR2 YDEGEE. The ends lost 4 bases at V and 5 bases at J; junction bases unmatched: 11. The CDR3 spells CASSPGTSALGTGELFF. The CDR3 DNA reads as TGTGCCAGCAGCCCCGGGACTAGCGCCCTGGGGACCGGGGAGCTGTTTTTT.

The V and J genes are TRBV6-1 and TRBJ2-6; D gene unclear. Germline V gives CDR1 MNHNS, CDR2 SASEGT. CDR3 length: 14 amino acids. V lost 7 bases and J 0 bases, leaving 7 bases between the germline ends. The CDR3, as DNA: TGTGCCAGCAATCCGGCCTCTGGGGCCAACGTCCTGACTTTC. Amino acids: CASNPASGANVLTF.

The chain couples TRBV6-5 to TRBJ1-5; D not resolved. CDR3 length equals 12 residues. CDR1 and CDR2 from the germline V gene are MNHEY and SVGAGI. Trimming cost V 0 bases and J 9 bases, with 6 bases left between them. The CDR3 bases are TGTGCCAGCAGTTACTCGACGGGGCCCCAGCATTTT. Amino acids: CASSYSTGPQHF.

The J gene is TRBJ2-7, the V gene TRBV9; D is undetermined. Trimming removed 0 bases at V and 6 bases at J, with 16 bases between. Germline CDR1 is SGDLS and CDR2 is YYNGEE. The CDR3 length is 15 residues. This CDR3 is CASSVAPRLGSEQYF. The CDR3 region has the DNA TGTGCCAGCAGCGTAGCCCCCCGCTTGGGGTCCGAGCAGTACTTC.

This sequence joins TRBV7-3 and TRBJ2-7, with a weak D call TRBD1 (6 bases). CDR1 and CDR2 from the germline V gene are SGHTA and FQGTGA. This CDR3 contains 13 residues. The V and J ends lost 2 bases and 6 bases respectively, with 11 bases between them. The CDR3 loop reads CASSLGQGGEQYF. CDR3 in DNA: TGTGCCAGCAGCTTAGGACAAGGGGGCGAGCAGTACTTC. Full variable domain (remainder filled in from reference TRBV7-3 and TRBJ2-7): GAGVSQTPSNKVTEKGKYVELRCDPISGHTALYWYRQSLGQGPEFLIYFQGTGAADDSGLPNDRFFAVRPEGSVSTLKIQRTERGDSAVYLCASSLGQGGEQYFGPGTRLTVT.

This clone has just one count. The V and J genes are TRBV7-2 and TRBJ2-7; a possible D gene is TRBD2 (5 bases). Deletions cut 4 bases from V and 6 bases from J, with 16 bases between. The germline CDR1 and CDR2 sequences are SGHTA and FQGNSA. The CDR3 has 14 amino acids. The CDR3 DNA sequence: TGTGCCAGCAGCTATGGGCCGGGGTCCAGCGAGCAGTACTTC. This codes for CASSYGPGSSEQYF. Filled out from reference TRBV7-2 and TRBJ2-7, the complete variable domain reads GAGVSQSPSNKVTEKGKDVELRCDPISGHTALYWYRQSLGQGLEFLIYFQGNSAPDKSGLPSDRFSAERTGGSVSTLTIQRTQQEDSAVYLCASSYGPGSSEQYFGPGTRLTVT.

This chain joins TRBV27 and TRBJ2-3; either TRBD1 or TRBD2 may supply D (5 bases each). This CDR3 contains 13 residues. Per germline, CDR1 MNHEY and CDR2 SMNVEV (reference sequence). V dropped 6 bases and J dropped 2 bases, with 9 bases sitting between them. The CDR3 DNA sequence: TGTGCCAGCAGCGGGACCGTCACAGATACGCAGTATTTT. Protein: CASSGTVTDTQYF.

The CDR3 here is CASSWGAGPYEQYF. The CDR3 DNA reads as TGTGCCAGCAGCTGGGGGGCGGGGCCCTACGAGCAGTACTTC. The chain has TRBV5-8 and TRBJ2-7; possibly TRBD1 or TRBD2 for D (6 bases each). V dropped 3 bases and J dropped 2 bases, with 12 bases sitting between them. The CDR3 consists of 14 residues. In germline, CDR1 is SGHTS, CDR2 YDEGEE.

This clone was observed once. V and J are TRBV13 and TRBJ2-3; 7 bases agree with TRBD2. The CDR3 loop spans 16 amino acids. The V segment lost 0 bases and the J segment 2 bases; nucleotides outside the gene matches: 5. The germline CDR1 and CDR2 sequences are PRHDT and FYEKMQ (reference sequence). The CDR3 loop is CASSLGGAGYTDTQYF. The CDR3 bases are TGTGCCAGCAGCTTAGGGGGAGCGGGGTACACAGATACGCAGTATTTT.

The chain couples TRBV2 to TRBJ1-2; no reliable D call. In germline, CDR1 is SNHLY, CDR2 FYNNEI. The germline V and J ends were trimmed by 2 bases and 8 bases, with 15 bases remaining between them. The CDR3 has 14 amino acids. The CDR3 loop is CASSESQTLGGYTF. The CDR3 DNA is TGTGCCAGCAGTGAAAGTCAGACCCTTGGGGGCTACACCTTC.

The V call is TRBV7-3, the J call TRBJ2-1, with D tentatively TRBD1 (5 bases). The CDR3 has 13 amino acids. The V end lost 4 bases, the J end lost 3 bases, and 7 bases lay between the germline ends. Germline lookup yields CDR1 SGHTA and CDR2 FQGTGA. CDR3 DNA sequence: TGTGCCAGCAGCTCCGGACACTACAATGAGCAGTTCTTC. This codes for CASSSGHYNEQFF. Filled out from reference TRBV7-3 and TRBJ2-1, the complete variable domain reads GAGVSQTPSNKVTEKGKYVELRCDPISGHTALYWYRQSLGQGPEFLIYFQGTGAADDSGLPNDRFFAVRPEGSVSTLKIQRTERGDSAVYLCASSSGHYNEQFFGPGTRLTVL.

A remark on this clone: One end of the junction varies from germline; a read error may be responsible. The rearrangement links TRBV29-1 to TRBJ1-4; possible D gene TRBD1, 5 bases. CDR3 size: 14 residues. Germline CDR1 and CDR2: SQVTM and ANQGSEA. CDR3 sequence: CSVEGTATNEKLFF. In nucleotides, the CDR3 is TGCAGCGTCGAAGGGACGGCAACTAATGAAAAACTGTTTTTT.

Only a few counts were recorded for this clone. J is TRBJ1-1 and V is TRBV6-1; 9 positions match TRBD1. Trimming at V came to 0 bases and at J to 4 bases, leaving 3 bases not matched to a gene. This CDR3 is 15 amino acids long. Per the germline V gene, CDR1 is MNHNS and CDR2 is SASEGT. The CDR3 nucleotides are TGTGCCAGCAGTGAAGCTACGACAGGGGGCACTGAAGCTTTCTTT. Its translation: CASSEATTGGTEAFF.

The chain couples TRBV28 to TRBJ2-7, with D maybe TRBD2 (6 bases). There are 15 residues in the CDR3. Germline assignment: CDR1 MDHEN and CDR2 SYDVKM. V lost 0 bases and J lost 0, with 9 bases in between. The CDR3 DNA follows: TGTGCCAGCAGTTTATGGGGGGGTGGCTCCTACGAGCAGTACTTC. It is translated as CASSLWGGGSYEQYF. The full variable domain, rest sourced from reference TRBV28 and TRBJ2-7, is DVKVTQSSRYLVKRTGEKVFLECVQDMDHENMFWYRQDPGLGLRLIYFSYDVKMKEKGDIPEGYSVSREKKERFSLILESASTNQTSMYLCASSLWGGGSYEQYFGPGTRLTVT.

V and J are TRBV5-4 and TRBJ2-5, with 10 bases aligning to TRBD2. With V trimmed by 0 bases and J by 4 bases, 6 bases remained unmatched. Germline values: CDR1 SGHNT, CDR2 YYREEE (reference sequence). CDR3 length: 16 residues. For the CDR3, the DNA is TGTGCCAGCAGCTTGGTTCTAGCGGGAGCAGGAGAGACCCAGTACTTC. Translation gives CASSLVLAGAGETQYF.

V usage is TRBV11-2 and J usage is TRBJ2-5; no definite D call. V was trimmed by 3 bases and J by 2 bases, leaving 10 bases between them. The CDR3 totals 14 residues. Germline values: CDR1 SGHAT, CDR2 FQNNGV. CDR3 bases: TGTGCCAGCAGCTTGGCACTGATACAAGAGACCCAGTACTTC. Translated, it gives CASSLALIQETQYF. The complete variable domain, with remaining parts taken from reference TRBV11-2 and TRBJ2-5, reads EAGVAQSPRYKIIEKRQSVAFWCNPISGHATLYWYQQILGQGPKLLIQFQNNGVVDDSQLPKDRFSAERLKGVDSTLKIQPAKLEDSAVYLCASSLALIQETQYFGPGTRLLVL.

V usage is TRBV4-2 and J usage is TRBJ1-1, with D possibly being TRBD1 (5 bases). The length of the CDR3 is 14 residues. Per germline, CDR1 LGHNA and CDR2 YNFKEQ. Trimming left V 2 bases short and J 6 bases short, with 13 bases between. CDR3 loop: CASSQWGGPAEAFF. Written as DNA, the CDR3 is TGTGCCAGCAGCCAATGGGGGGGACCGGCTGAAGCTTTCTTT.

This clone has a single count. The chain recombines TRBV5-1 with TRBJ1-1; 8 nucleotides agree with TRBD1. The CDR3 has 15 amino acids. From germline, CDR1 is SGHRS and CDR2 YFSETQ. V trimming: 3 bases; J trimming: 2 bases; junction bases outside the gene matches: 6. The CDR3 spells CASSWDQGANTEAFF. DNA of the CDR3: TGCGCCAGCAGCTGGGACCAGGGGGCAAACACTGAAGCTTTCTTT.

As concerns this clone: The same CDR3 also results from other DNA sequences found in this sample. J is TRBJ1-1 and V is TRBV6-5, with 7 bases lining up with TRBD1. Germline V gene sequence: CDR1 MNHEY, CDR2 SVGAGI. The CDR3 has 15 amino acids. The V segment lost 0 bases and the J segment 3 bases; nucleotides outside the gene matches: 4. The CDR3 protein is CASSYSRQGDTEAFF. CDR3 sequence (DNA): TGTGCCAGCAGTTACTCGCGACAGGGTGACACTGAAGCTTTCTTT.

This chain connects TRBV5-1 to TRBJ1-3; D is ambiguous. The V end lost 7 bases, the J end lost 8 bases, and 13 bases lay between the germline ends. Germline CDR1 is SGHRS and CDR2 is YFSETQ. The CDR3 has 12 residues. The CDR3 protein is CASSPFGDTIYF. CDR3 DNA sequence: TGCGCCAGCTCCCCTTTTGGGGACACCATATATTTT.

This clone was found once. As DNA, the CDR3 is TGTGCCAGCAGCCCTCCGGGACTAGCGGTATTCAATGAGCAGTTCTTC. Translating it yields CASSPPGLAVFNEQFF. The chain uses TRBV5-4 and TRBJ2-1, with 11 bases identical to TRBD2. Trimming removed 4 bases from V and 6 bases from J; junction bases left unmatched: 9. The CDR3 is 16 amino acids. Germline CDR1 reads SGHNT; CDR2 reads YYREEE (reference sequence). The complete variable domain, with remaining parts taken from reference TRBV5-4 and TRBJ2-1, reads ETGVTQSPTHLIKTRGQQVTLRCSSQSGHNTVSWYQQALGQGPQFIFQYYREEENGRGNFPPRFSGLQFPNYSSELNVNALELDDSALYLCASSPPGLAVFNEQFFGPGTRLTVL.

This chain connects TRBV9 to TRBJ1-6, with D perhaps TRBD1 (5 bases). Deletions cut 5 bases from V and 4 bases from J, with 16 bases between. Germline V gene lookup returns CDR1 SGDLS and CDR2 YYNGEE. This CDR3 has 16 residues. The CDR3 DNA follows: TGTGCCAGCAGTTCGGGGCCCAACGTTTATAATTCACCCCTCCACTTT. This gives the protein CASSSGPNVYNSPLHF. The full variable domain, its missing parts supplied by reference TRBV9 and TRBJ1-6, is DSGVTQTPKHLITATGQRVTLRCSPRSGDLSVYWYQQSLDQGLQFLIQYYNGEERAKGNILERFSAQQFPDLHSELNLSSLELGDSALYFCASSSGPNVYNSPLHFGNGTRLTVT.

J is TRBJ1-2 and V is TRBV19; 8 bases match TRBD1. The CDR3 is 14 amino acids. V was clipped by 4 bases and J by 5 bases; unmatched bases: 6. Germline-derived CDR1 and CDR2 are LNHDA and SQIVND (reference sequence). The CDR3 nucleotides are TGTGCCAGTAGTACCGGGACAGGACTGTATGGCTACACCTTC. This translates into CASSTGTGLYGYTF.